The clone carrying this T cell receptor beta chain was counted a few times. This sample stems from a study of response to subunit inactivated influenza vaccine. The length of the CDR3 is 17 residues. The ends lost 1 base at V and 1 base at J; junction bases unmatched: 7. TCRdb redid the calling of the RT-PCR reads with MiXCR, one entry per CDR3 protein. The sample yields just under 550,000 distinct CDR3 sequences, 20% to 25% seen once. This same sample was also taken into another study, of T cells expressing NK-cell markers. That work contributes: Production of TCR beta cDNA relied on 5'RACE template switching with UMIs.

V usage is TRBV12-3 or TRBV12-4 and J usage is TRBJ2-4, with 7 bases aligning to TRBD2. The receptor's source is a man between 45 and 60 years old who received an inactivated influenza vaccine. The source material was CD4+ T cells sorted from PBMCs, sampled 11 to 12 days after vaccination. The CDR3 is CASSLVGEGRAKNIQYF. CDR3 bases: TGTGCCAGCAGTTTAGTGGGGGAGGGCCGGGCCAAAAACATTCAGTACTTC.